The subject of this entry is one T cell receptor beta chain. Ten or more counts support this clonotype. Its cognate antigen has yet to be identified. No base quality values were provided; no much bigger clone lies one nucleotide off. This record comes from a study (dated by TCRdb to the mid-2010s). The library relied on RT-PCR. Sequencing relied on an Illumina MiSeq. TCRdb ran its own pipeline on the public reads, namely fastp trimming at Q25 and MiXCR clone calling, and kept in-frame beta chains. When rows share a CDR3 protein, they turn into one entry using the most common DNA and genes. In all, the sample holds approximately 720,000 distinct CDR3 sequences, and approximately 15% of those were seen once. In total, the top ten clones hold roughly 4% of the sample. Trimming costs V 5 bases and J 0 bases, and their ends lie 8 bases apart. Including cysteine and phenylalanine, the CDR3 has 15 amino acids. Kept here is only the CDR3 DNA, which spans 45 bases and is read in frame from base 1. From the germline V gene, CDR1 is MRHNA and CDR2 is SNTAGT.

The sequenced material came from memory CD4+ T cells from blood. The source is a female donor in good health, serving as a healthy control. The rearrangement joined TRBV6-4 to TRBJ1-6, with the D gene not clear enough to name. The encoded CDR3 is CASSTVSSYNSPLHF. The DNA is as follows: TGTGCCAGCAGTACAGTCAGCTCCTATAATTCACCCCTCCACTTT.